The clone carrying this TCR beta chain appeared a few times. The V gene lost 5 bases and the J gene lost 5 bases, with 19 bases spanning the gap. Germline V gene data show CDR1 as SGHTA and CDR2 as FQGNSA. The CDR3 is made up of 17 amino acids. Donors in the study were healthy people who gave bone marrow. The source of the sample is a study of cytomegalovirus exposure and HLA in healthy donors. The PCR employed 60 Vbeta primers together with 13 Jbeta primers. The repertoire was sequenced with immunoSEQ multiplex PCR; TCRdb's copy has only in-frame clones and lacks some. The sample has under 80,000 clones, 65% to 70% seen once; the top ten hold roughly 2.1%.

Sequencing was carried out using PBMCs. This chain joins TRBV7-2 and TRBJ1-6; tentatively, D is TRBD1 (6 bases). The receptor was isolated from a woman aged 25 to 39 in good health and CMV-seronegative. CDR3 residues: CASSLRGGASNNSPLHF. The CDR3 nucleotides read TGTGCCAGCAGCCTTCGGGGGGGGGCGAGTAATAATTCACCCCTCCACTTT.